This record covers a single T cell receptor beta chain. Its cognate antigen is unknown. Brentuximab vedotin exposure varied among the patients, all of whom had relapsed after autologous stem cell transplantation. The assay was immunoSEQ multiplex PCR, and TCRdb's table has in-frame clones only and misses some. The data show some 96,000 clones, with around 81% seen just once and roughly 15% held by the top ten. The data were obtained in a study of PD-1 blockade in classical Hodgkin lymphoma. General study findings and limits: Individuals initiating nivolumab under 1 year after ASCT were excluded.

CDR3 length: 13 residues. Trimming at V came to 6 bases and at J to 1 base, leaving 5 bases not matched to a gene. Germline V gene lookup returns CDR1 SQVTM and CDR2 ANQGSEA. The genes are TRBV29-1 and TRBJ1-1; the match to TRBD1 covers 7 bases. The TCR was taken from a human donor with classical Hodgkin lymphoma. The sequenced sample was peripheral blood mononuclear cells (PBMCs), obtained before the second cycle of nivolumab. The CDR3 DNA follows: TGCAGCGTCAGGACAGGACCGAACACTGAAGCTTTCTTT. Translation gives CSVRTGPNTEAFF.